One sample yielded the 17 T cell receptor beta chains listed below, sequenced in a study of blood T cells in healthy people across ages. Using a J-beta primer mix together with a sample-barcoded 5' primer, a second PCR was run for roughly 6 to 12 cycles. TCRdb re-called the 5' RACE reads through MiXCR, storing one row per CDR3 protein. The sample consists of roughly 560,000 distinct CDR3 sequences, nearly 25% of them appearing once. Separately, the same data were catalogued under a study of T cells of mothers and their children.

What was sequenced was blood. Receptor source: a boy younger than 18 in good health.

The chain employs TRBV30 and TRBJ2-1; 11 nucleotides match TRBD2. V lost 2 bases to trimming and J lost 10 bases; unmatched junction nucleotides: 4. The CDR3 has 13 amino acids. Germline V gene sequence: CDR1 GTSNPN, CDR2 SVGIG (reference sequence). The CDR3: CAWSLRTSGEQFF. DNA of the CDR3: TGTGCCTGGAGTCTACGGACTAGCGGGGAGCAGTTCTTC.

The genes are TRBV6-2 or TRBV6-3 and TRBJ2-2; D unresolved. CDR3 size: 14 residues. Trimming pared 5 bases from V and 5 bases from J, leaving 12 bases between. Germline-derived CDR1 and CDR2 are MNHEY and SVGEGT. The CDR3 loop is CASSQHAKTGELFF. DNA of the CDR3: TGTGCCAGCAGTCAACACGCTAAAACCGGGGAGCTGTTTTTT.

The sample holds a few counts of this clonotype. The chain employs TRBV5-1 and TRBJ2-5; perhaps D is TRBD1 or TRBD2 (5 bases each). The DNA end favors TRBJ2-1, so the J call may be wrong. The CDR3 length is 15 residues. From germline, CDR1 is SGHRS and CDR2 YFSETQ. The DNA for the CDR3 is TGCGCCAGCAGCTCCTCGTTCAGGGACCTCATGGGGCAGTTCTTC. It yields the protein CASSSSFRDLMGQFF.

The chain is built from TRBV5-5 and TRBJ2-3; D may be TRBD1 (7 bases). The CDR3 extends over 15 amino acids. The V end lost 2 bases, the J end lost 4 bases, and 14 bases lay between the germline ends. Germline V gene lookup returns CDR1 SGHKS and CDR2 YYEKEE (reference sequence). CDR3 protein: CASSFFDRDSDTQYF. CDR3 DNA: TGTGCCAGCAGCTTTTTTGACAGGGACTCAGATACGCAGTATTTT. The complete variable domain, with remaining parts taken from reference TRBV5-5 and TRBJ2-3, reads DAGVTQSPTHLIKTRGQQVTLRCSPISGHKSVSWYQQVLGQGPQFIFQYYEKEERGRGNFPDRFSARQFPNYSSELNVNALLLGDSALYLCASSFFDRDSDTQYFGPGTRLTVL.

The table lists this clonotype with a few counts. The chain carries TRBV7-9 and TRBJ1-1; no definite D call. The CDR3 covers 16 residues. CDR1 and CDR2 (germline): SEHNR, FQNEAQ (reference sequence). V lost 3 bases, J lost 1 base, and 15 bases lay in between. The CDR3 DNA reads TGTGCCAGCAGCTTCGGGCCCTACCCCTCGAACACTGAAGCTTTCTTT. Amino acids: CASSFGPYPSNTEAFF.

This clonotype has a handful of counts. The CDR3 region has the DNA TGCGCCAGCAGCCAAGATGGGGGGGGCACTAATCAGCCCCAGCATTTT. It codes for CASSQDGGGTNQPQHF. The chain is built from TRBV4-1 and TRBJ1-5; tentatively, D is TRBD1 (6 bases). V dropped 0 bases and J dropped 4 bases, with 13 bases sitting between them. CDR1 MGHRA and CDR2 YSYEKL come from the germline V gene. The CDR3 consists of 16 residues.

A word on this clonotype: An end of the junction differs from the germline gene, which may be a read error. The chain joins TRBV7-2 to TRBJ2-7, with D possibly TRBD2 on 6 matching bases. The CDR3 sequence is 15 residues long. CDR1 is SGHTA and CDR2 is FQGNSA in the germline V gene. The CDR3 spells CASSLIRGGAYGQYF. The DNA for the CDR3 is TGTGCCAGCAGCTTAATCCGGGGCGGGGCCTACGGGCAGTACTTC.

This chain uses TRBV28 with TRBJ2-2; 8 bases are shared with TRBD2. CDR3 length: 16 residues. The V segment lost 2 bases and the J segment 4 bases; nucleotides outside the gene matches: 6. The V gene's germline CDR1 is MDHEN and CDR2 SYDVKM. The CDR3 DNA reads TGTGCCAGCAGTTTAATCGGACTAGCAAGCACCGGGGAGCTGTTTTTT. Protein sequence: CASSLIGLASTGELFF.

The J gene is TRBJ1-2, the V gene TRBV29-1; D call uncertain. Germline V gives CDR1 SQVTM, CDR2 ANQGSEA. V lost 0 bases and J 4 bases, leaving 9 bases between the germline ends. The CDR3 has 13 residues. The CDR3 is CSVEEPGRYGYTF. The CDR3 nucleotides are TGCAGCGTTGAAGAACCAGGCCGCTATGGCTACACCTTC.

This clonotype came up a few times. The chain carries TRBV7-9 and TRBJ2-5; 9 bases map to TRBD1. The J call may be in error: the DNA end matches TRBJ2-1 better. The CDR3 consists of 18 residues. Germline V gives CDR1 SEHNR, CDR2 FQNEAQ (reference sequence). The CDR3 region has the DNA TGTGCCAGCAGCTTGGGTGTGCCCAGTCCCGGGACAGGGATGGGGCAGTTCTTC. Its translation is CASSLGVPSPGTGMGQFF.

Remarks on this clonotype: Relative to the germline gene, one junction end is altered; a read error may explain this. J is TRBJ1-1 and V is TRBV6-2 or TRBV6-3; no clear D. CDR1 and CDR2 (germline): MNHEY, SVGEGT. This CDR3 has 14 amino acids. CDR3 in amino acids: CASKPQIDYTETFF. The CDR3 nucleotides are TGTGCCAGCAAACCACAGATTGATTACACTGAAACTTTCTTT.

This clonotype was observed a few times. V usage is TRBV7-8 and J usage is TRBJ1-3; perhaps TRBD1 as D (5 bases). The CDR3 runs 15 residues. Germline loops: CDR1 SGHVS, CDR2 FQNEAQ. The V gene lost 6 bases and the J gene lost 0 bases, with 12 bases spanning the gap. The CDR3 protein is CASSQGTFSGNTIYF. DNA for the CDR3: TGTGCCAGCAGTCAAGGGACCTTCTCTGGAAACACCATATATTTT.

The table lists this clonotype with a few counts. The J gene is TRBJ2-2, the V gene TRBV6-5; TRBD1 is a possible D gene (7 bases). From germline, CDR1 is MNHEY and CDR2 SVGAGI. The length of the CDR3 is 18 residues. V dropped 2 bases and J dropped 1 base, with 17 bases sitting between them. The CDR3 coding sequence is TGTGCCAGCAGTTACCCCGAAGGGGGGACAGTGAACACCGGGGAGCTGTTTTTT. It encodes CASSYPEGGTVNTGELFF.

The table lists this clonotype with a few counts. This rearrangement joins TRBV28 to TRBJ2-1; 11 nucleotides agree with TRBD2. Trimming cost V 7 bases and J 4 bases; bases outside gene matches: 6. Looked up from germline, CDR1 is MDHEN and CDR2 is SYDVKM. The CDR3 spans 15 residues. The CDR3 nucleotides are TGTGCCAGCAAACTTACTAGCGGGAGTTACAATGAGCAGTTCTTC. Protein product: CASKLTSGSYNEQFF.

The rearrangement uses TRBV7-2 and TRBJ1-2; 11 bases fit TRBD1. V was clipped by 11 bases and J by 1 base; unmatched bases: 15. Germline CDR1 is SGHTA and CDR2 is FQGNSA. There are 17 residues in the CDR3. This CDR3 reads CAGDILDRGLFNYGYTF. The DNA of the CDR3 is TGTGCCGGCGACATCTTGGACAGGGGGCTCTTTAACTATGGCTACACCTTC.

A remark on this clonotype: A read error is likely, as this CDR3 ends without the conserved phenylalanine or tryptophan. The rearrangement links TRBV20-1 to TRBJ1-1; no reliable D call. Germline V gives CDR1 DFQATT, CDR2 SNEGSKA (reference sequence). The CDR3 has 15 amino acids. Trimming removed 5 bases from V and 0 bases from J, with 16 bases in between. CDR3 in amino acids: CSAVNFRRMNTEAFS. For the CDR3, the DNA is TGCAGTGCTGTTAACTTCAGGAGGATGAACACTGAAGCTTTCTCT.

V gene TRBV20-1 combines with J gene TRBJ2-3, with D possibly being TRBD1 (6 bases). The CDR3 extends over 17 amino acids. Deletions cut 6 bases from V and 2 bases from J, with 24 bases between. Germline V gene lookup returns CDR1 DFQATT and CDR2 SNEGSKA (reference sequence). As DNA, the CDR3 is TGCAGTGCCACCTCACACAGGGTTGAGGTCCTCACAGATACGCAGTATTTT. Its protein product is CSATSHRVEVLTDTQYF.